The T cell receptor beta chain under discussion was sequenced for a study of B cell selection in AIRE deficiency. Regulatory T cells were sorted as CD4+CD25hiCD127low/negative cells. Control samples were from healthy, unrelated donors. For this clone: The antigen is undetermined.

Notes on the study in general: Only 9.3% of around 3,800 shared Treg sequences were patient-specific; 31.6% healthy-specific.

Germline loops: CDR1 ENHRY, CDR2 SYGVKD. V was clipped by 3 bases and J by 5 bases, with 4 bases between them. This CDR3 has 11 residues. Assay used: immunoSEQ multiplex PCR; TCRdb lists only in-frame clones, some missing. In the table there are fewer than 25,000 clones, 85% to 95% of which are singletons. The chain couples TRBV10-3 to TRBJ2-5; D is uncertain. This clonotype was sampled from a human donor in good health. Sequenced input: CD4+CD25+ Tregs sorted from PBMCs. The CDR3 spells CAISDGETQYF. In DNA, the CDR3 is TGTGCCATCAGTGACGGGGAGACCCAGTACTTC.